The 21 T cell receptor beta chains below come from one sample, sequenced in a study of human T cells and chemical hapten exposure. Time point meaning: pre-sensitization, week 0. Indicated treatment: therapeutic diphenylcyclopropenone sensitization with weekly scalp DPC. TCRdb called the RACE reads again in MiXCR, with one record for every CDR3 protein. The repertoire holds around 57,000 distinct CDR3 sequences, with 11% as singletons. Sequenced here: whole blood, sampled in connection with sensitization to the hapten diphenylcyclopropenone (DPC). These receptor sequences come from a woman aged 40 to 50 with alopecia areata. Some clones in this sample may be carry-over from other donors' samples.

The table lists this clonotype with many counts. The chain employs TRBV7-2 and TRBJ2-2; possible D gene TRBD2, 6 bases. CDR3 length: 18 amino acids. Trimming took off 1 base at V and 0 bases at J, with 15 bases between the two ends. In germline, CDR1 is SGHTA, CDR2 FQGNSA. As DNA, the CDR3 is TGTGCCAGCAGCTTAGTCGGCAGGGAGGTAGCGAACACCGGGGAGCTGTTTTTT. Translation gives CASSLVGREVANTGELFF.

The chain has TRBV2 and TRBJ2-7; D is tentatively TRBD1 or TRBD2 (5 bases each). Germline V gives CDR1 SNHLY, CDR2 FYNNEI. V was shortened by 2 bases and J by 4 bases, with 18 bases between the two germline ends. The CDR3 is made up of 16 amino acids. The CDR3 DNA is TGTGCCAGCAGTGAAAGGGACGGCCGGGCAGGTTACGAGCAGTACTTC. Translation gives CASSERDGRAGYEQYF.

In this sample, this clonotype turned up a few times. The V and J genes are TRBV7-3 and TRBJ2-2, with D perhaps matching TRBD1 (5 bases). CDR3 length: 12 residues. The germline CDR1 and CDR2 sequences are SGHTA and FQGTGA. V shed 5 bases and J shed 6 bases, with 7 bases lying between them. The chain's CDR3 is CASSMGPGELFF. CDR3 bases: TGTGCCAGCAGCATGGGGCCCGGGGAGCTGTTTTTT.

This clonotype occurred a few times. The gene calls are TRBV19 and TRBJ2-2; no reliable D call. V lost 7 bases and J 4 bases, leaving 13 bases between the germline ends. The CDR3 is made up of 14 amino acids. The V gene's germline CDR1 is LNHDA and CDR2 SQIVND (reference sequence). The CDR3 reads CASTAPWGTGELFF. The DNA of the CDR3 is TGTGCCAGTACGGCGCCTTGGGGCACCGGGGAGCTGTTTTTT. Filled out from reference TRBV19 and TRBJ2-2, the complete variable domain reads DGGITQSPKYLFRKEGQNVTLSCEQNLNHDAMYWYRQDPGQGLRLIYYSQIVNDFQKGDIAEGYSVSREKKESFPLTVTSAQKNPTAFYLCASTAPWGTGELFFGEGSRLTVL.

This clonotype was counted at least ten times. This chain joins TRBV30 and TRBJ2-3; TRBD2 is a possible D gene (5 bases). This CDR3 region has 14 residues. Germline CDR1 and CDR2: GTSNPN and SVGIG (reference sequence). With 1 base removed from V and 5 bases from J, the gap between germline ends came to 13 bases. The CDR3 loop is CAWSEDGVGDTQYF. The CDR3 region has the DNA TGTGCCTGGAGTGAGGACGGGGTTGGAGATACGCAGTATTTT.

This clonotype was seen at least ten times. The chain employs TRBV18 and TRBJ1-1; the D is unclear. V lost 1 base, J lost 1 base, and 7 bases lay in between. Germline V gene lookup returns CDR1 KGHSH and CDR2 LQKENI. CDR3 length equals 14 residues. The CDR3 region is CASSPLQQNTEAFF. DNA of the CDR3: TGTGCCAGCTCACCACTACAGCAGAACACTGAAGCTTTCTTT. Together with reference TRBV18 and TRBJ1-1, the CDR3 gives the full variable domain: NAGVMQNPRHLVRRRGQEARLRCSPMKGHSHVYWYRQLPEEGLKFMVYLQKENIIDESGMPKERFSAEFPKEGPSILRIQQVVRGDSAAYFCASSPLQQNTEAFFGQGTRLTVV.

This chain uses TRBV14 with TRBJ2-7; TRBD2 matches at 7 bases. Trimming at V came to 1 base and at J to 2 bases, leaving 8 bases not matched to a gene. Germline V gene lookup returns CDR1 SGHDN and CDR2 FVKESK. The CDR3 contains 16 residues. The CDR3 loop is CASSQGVAGTAYEQYF. In DNA, the CDR3 is TGTGCCAGCAGCCAAGGCGTAGCGGGTACGGCCTACGAGCAGTACTTC.

J is TRBJ1-1 and V is TRBV18; 8 bases align to TRBD1. From germline, CDR1 is KGHSH and CDR2 LQKENI. Losses at the gene ends were 3 bases for V and 0 bases for J; bases not matched to a gene: 12. The CDR3 extends over 18 amino acids. CDR3 DNA: TGTGCCAGCTCACCTAACCCCCGGACAGGGCCCATGAACACTGAAGCTTTCTTT. Amino acids: CASSPNPRTGPMNTEAFF.

This clonotype has ten or more counts. The chain joins TRBV20-1 to TRBJ1-5; no definite D call. This CDR3 comprises 15 residues. Trimming removed 0 bases from V and 5 bases from J, with 14 bases in between. Germline-derived CDR1 and CDR2 are DFQATT and SNEGSKA (reference sequence). CDR3 residues: CSARDLGSGHQPQHF. The CDR3 DNA is TGCAGTGCTAGAGATCTAGGCTCGGGCCATCAGCCCCAGCATTTT.

This clonotype was observed at least ten times. The CDR3 DNA follows: TGTGCCTGGAGTCCCCGCACGGGACTACCAACCGGGGAGCTGTTTTTT. Protein sequence: CAWSPRTGLPTGELFF. This sequence joins TRBV30 and TRBJ2-2; 7 bases map to TRBD2. This CDR3 is 16 amino acids long. Germline-derived CDR1 and CDR2 are GTSNPN and SVGIG (reference sequence). Germline trimming cut 2 bases from V and 5 bases from J; bases unmatched to any gene: 11.

This clonotype has just a few counts. V and J are TRBV6-1 and TRBJ2-3; possibly TRBD1 for D (5 bases). V lost 4 bases to trimming and J lost 6 bases, with 17 bases between them. This CDR3 is 15 amino acids long. Looked up from germline, CDR1 is MNHNS and CDR2 is SASEGT. Here the CDR3 reads CASSARQRTSDTQYF. The CDR3 bases are TGTGCCAGCAGTGCTCGACAGCGAACGTCCGATACGCAGTATTTT.

The rearrangement joins TRBV7-9 to TRBJ1-1; TRBD1 is a possible D gene (5 bases). This CDR3 has 14 residues. With 5 bases removed from V and 4 bases from J, the gap between germline ends came to 14 bases. Germline CDR1 is SEHNR and CDR2 is FQNEAQ (reference sequence). The CDR3 coding sequence is TGTGCCAGCAGCCCAGTCAGGGCGGGCACTGAAGCTTTCTTT. Its protein product is CASSPVRAGTEAFF.

The gene calls are TRBV19 and TRBJ1-3, with D possibly matching TRBD1 (5 bases). This CDR3 has 16 residues. Trimming shortened V by 7 bases and J by 0 bases, and 16 bases separated the two germline ends. The germline V gene has CDR1 LNHDA and CDR2 SQIVND (reference sequence). The CDR3 reads CASTNRDSVSGNTIYF. CDR3 sequence (DNA): TGTGCCAGTACGAATCGGGACTCGGTCTCTGGAAACACCATATATTTT.

By proportion, this clonotype is medium-sized. The rearrangement uses TRBV29-1 and TRBJ1-2, with 9 nucleotides matching TRBD1. The germline V gene has CDR1 SQVTM and CDR2 ANQGSEA. The V and J ends lost 5 bases and 3 bases, in that order; junction bases with no gene match: 1. This CDR3 region has 12 residues. CDR3 in amino acids: CSVRTGDYGYTF. The CDR3 bases are TGCAGCGTTAGGACAGGGGACTATGGCTACACCTTC.

This clonotype was observed many times. The gene calls are TRBV19 and TRBJ2-7; D remains unclear. Trimming took 4 bases from V and 2 from J, leaving 9 bases between them. Germline-derived CDR1 and CDR2 are LNHDA and SQIVND (reference sequence). The CDR3 has 13 amino acids. CDR3 protein: CASSTTQTYEQYF. In DNA form, the CDR3 reads TGTGCCAGTAGTACAACACAAACCTACGAGCAGTACTTC.

This clonotype appeared many times. The V gene is TRBV18, the J gene TRBJ1-4; D is undetermined. The CDR3 covers 14 residues. The V end lost 3 bases, the J end lost 4 bases, and 9 bases lay between the germline ends. From germline, CDR1 is KGHSH and CDR2 LQKENI. The CDR3 reads CASSPSGLNEKLFF. Written as DNA, the CDR3 is TGTGCCAGCTCACCGTCCGGACTTAATGAAAAACTGTTTTTT.

This clonotype was counted ten times or more. Likely a read error: the CDR3 ends without its conserved phenylalanine or tryptophan. This chain links TRBV29-1 with TRBJ1-1, with D maybe TRBD1 (5 bases). Trimming took off 6 bases at V and 1 base at J, with 15 bases between the two ends. The CDR3 covers 14 residues. Germline CDR1 and CDR2: SQVTM and ANQGSEA. CDR3 coding DNA: TGCAGCGTCAAACCAGGGTCAAAGAACACTGAAGCTTTCCTT. This codes for CSVKPGSKNTEAFL.

As for this clonotype: Germline and junction disagree at one end, which may indicate a read error. This rearrangement joins TRBV18 to TRBJ2-1; TRBD1 matches at 8 bases. The germline gives CDR1 KGHSH, CDR2 LQKENI. The CDR3 spans 15 residues. The CDR3 nucleotides read TGTGCCAACTCACACCGGGACAGGCCTTACAATGAGCAGTTCTTC. Translated, it gives CANSHRDRPYNEQFF.

In this sample, this clonotype turned up many times. The chain has TRBV28 and TRBJ2-5; 12 nucleotides align to TRBD2. Germline CDR1 MDHEN, CDR2 SYDVKM. The V and J ends lost 6 bases and 0 bases, in that order; junction bases with no gene match: 8. The CDR3 covers 17 residues. CDR3 bases: TGTGCCAGCAGCCCCGGACTAGCGGGACCCCACCAAGAGACCCAGTACTTC. Protein: CASSPGLAGPHQETQYF.

In this sample, this clonotype turned up many times. The CDR3 nucleotides are TGTGCCCGCCTTAGACAGGGACACTACAATGAGCAGTTCTTC. Residues: CARLRQGHYNEQFF. This chain links TRBV9 with TRBJ2-1; 7 nucleotides align to TRBD1. The CDR3 is made up of 14 amino acids. Trimming removed 10 bases from V and 3 bases from J; junction bases left unmatched: 10. Germline lookup yields CDR1 SGDLS and CDR2 YYNGEE. Based on the CDR3 plus reference TRBV9 and TRBJ2-1, the full variable domain is DSGVTQTPKHLITATGQRVTLRCSPRSGDLSVYWYQQSLDQGLQFLIQYYNGEERAKGNILERFSAQQFPDLHSELNLSSLELGDSALYFCARLRQGHYNEQFFGPGTRLTVL.

This clonotype was found a few times. The V and J genes are TRBV29-1 and TRBJ2-7, with 10 bases lining up with TRBD1. The CDR3 is 14 amino acids. With V trimmed by 7 bases and J by 6 bases, 12 bases remained unmatched. Germline V gives CDR1 SQVTM, CDR2 ANQGSEA. Written as DNA, the CDR3 is TGCAGCGCCATGAGCAGGGACAGGGGCCCCGAGCAGTACTTC. This sequence encodes CSAMSRDRGPEQYF.